A single sample is the source of the 12 T cell receptor beta chains below, sequenced in a study of T cells after posttransplantation cyclophosphamide. Methotrexate plus calcineurin inhibitor accompanied controls' myeloablative marrow transplants; sampling was 1 year later. Assay: immunoSEQ multiplex PCR; the TCRdb copy retains only in-frame clones and omits some. The sample lists 15,000 to 17,000 clones; roughly 83% were seen once. The input for sequencing was PBMCs, taken roughly 350 days after allogeneic stem cell transplant with calcineurin inhibitor and methotrexate. The source is a male patient aged 18-30 years who received an allogeneic stem cell transplant from a related donor, was CMV-positive, and had no GVHD. The graft donor may have given rise to some T cells.

The genes are TRBV5-6 and TRBJ2-2; TRBD1 aligns across 7 bases. Germline V gives CDR1 SGHDT, CDR2 YYEEEE. The CDR3 is 15 residues long. J gave up 4 bases and V 4 bases, and 7 bases lay outside the gene matches. CDR3 coding DNA: TGTGCCAGCAGCGGCTTGGACAGGTTCACCGGGGAGCTGTTTTTT. Translation gives CASSGLDRFTGELFF.

The rearrangement links TRBV28 to TRBJ2-5; unclear D gene. This CDR3 spans 11 amino acids. Trimming shortened V by 5 bases and J by 3 bases, and 4 bases separated the two germline ends. From germline, CDR1 is MDHEN and CDR2 SYDVKM. CDR3 DNA sequence: TGTGCCAGCAGTCCAAAAGAGACCCAGTACTTC. Its translation: CASSPKETQYF. The full variable domain, completed using reference TRBV28 and TRBJ2-5, is DVKVTQSSRYLVKRTGEKVFLECVQDMDHENMFWYRQDPGLGLRLIYFSYDVKMKEKGDIPEGYSVSREKKERFSLILESASTNQTSMYLCASSPKETQYFGPGTRLLVL.

The chain uses TRBV29-1 and TRBJ2-1, with TRBD2 identical over 7 bases. CDR3 length: 15 residues. Germline V lookup: CDR1 SQVTM, CDR2 ANQGSEA. V gave up 7 bases and J gave up 7 bases; unmatched junction bases: 16. The chain's CDR3 is CSASGGDYMRNEQFF. DNA for the CDR3: TGCAGCGCCTCAGGCGGGGACTATATGAGGAATGAGCAGTTCTTC.

The chain recombines TRBV15 with TRBJ2-3; a possible D gene is TRBD2 (5 bases). V dropped 1 base and J dropped 1 base, with 12 bases sitting between them. Per the germline V gene, CDR1 is LNHNV and CDR2 is YYDKDF (reference sequence). The CDR3 has 16 residues. The CDR3, as DNA: TGTGCCACCAGCAGAGGGACTCAACTCCGCACAGATACGCAGTATTTT. It encodes CATSRGTQLRTDTQYF.

The CDR3 is CASSPGEGSRGYTF. The CDR3 region has the DNA TGCGCCAGCAGCCCAGGGGAAGGGTCACGAGGCTACACCTTC. J is TRBJ1-2 and V is TRBV4-3, with D possibly being TRBD1 (6 bases). The CDR3 is 14 residues long. Germline CDR1 reads LGHNA; CDR2 reads YSLEER. V was shortened by 4 bases and J by 8 bases, with 17 bases between the two germline ends.

V is TRBV9 and J is TRBJ2-1; possible D gene TRBD2, 7 bases. CDR3 length: 14 residues. Germline-derived CDR1 and CDR2 are SGDLS and YYNGEE. V lost 0 bases, J lost 6 bases, and 10 bases lay in between. The CDR3 DNA is TGTGCCAGCAGCGTAGTAGGGGGGGCCAATGAGCAGTTCTTC. This encodes CASSVVGGANEQFF. Supplemented by reference TRBV9 and TRBJ2-1, the full variable domain reads DSGVTQTPKHLITATGQRVTLRCSPRSGDLSVYWYQQSLDQGLQFLIQYYNGEERAKGNILERFSAQQFPDLHSELNLSSLELGDSALYFCASSVVGGANEQFFGPGTRLTVL.

A word on this clone: Other DNA sequences in this specimen translate into the identical CDR3. The chain carries TRBV18 and TRBJ1-1; D not resolved. The CDR3 length is 16 residues. Germline CDR1 is KGHSH and CDR2 is LQKENI. Trimming shortened V by 3 bases and J by 0 bases, and 14 bases separated the two germline ends. The CDR3 loop reads CASSPLGAGMNTEAFF. DNA of the CDR3: TGTGCCAGCTCACCCCTCGGTGCGGGGATGAACACTGAAGCTTTCTTT.

V is TRBV29-1 and J is TRBJ2-5, with 9 bases fitting TRBD1. The DNA end is more similar to TRBJ2-7, so the J call may be wrong. CDR1 and CDR2 from the germline V gene are SQVTM and ANQGSEA. The CDR3 extends over 13 amino acids. CDR3: CSVERGTGYEQYF. The CDR3 nucleotides read TGCAGCGTTGAAAGGGGGACAGGGTACGAGCAGTACTTC.

The rearrangement joins TRBV28 to TRBJ2-7; maybe TRBD2 (5 bases). Germline assignment: CDR1 MDHEN and CDR2 SYDVKM. The CDR3 is 16 amino acids. The germline V and J ends were trimmed by 1 base and 5 bases, with 18 bases remaining between them. The chain's CDR3 is CASSLFPQGAGNEQYF. The CDR3 nucleotides read TGTGCCAGCAGTTTATTCCCCCAAGGAGCCGGGAACGAGCAGTACTTC.

Note on this clone: The junction departs from germline at one end; a sequencing error may be responsible. The chain has TRBV15 and TRBJ2-1; 10 bases map to TRBD2. Per the germline V gene, CDR1 is LNHNV and CDR2 is YYDKDF (reference sequence). The CDR3 covers 18 residues. The CDR3 loop reads CATSRTTSGASSYSEQFF. The CDR3, as DNA: TGTGCCACCAGCAGGACAACTAGCGGGGCAAGCTCCTACAGTGAGCAGTTCTTC.

The gene calls are TRBV4-1 and TRBJ2-5, with TRBD2 matching 8 bases. The last part of the DNA fits TRBJ2-7 better; the J call may be wrong. The CDR3 is 14 residues long. The germline V gene has CDR1 MGHRA and CDR2 YSYEKL. In DNA, the CDR3 is TGCGCCAGCAGCCATTCGGGAGGGCCTTACGAGCAGTACTTC. Translation: CASSHSGGPYEQYF.

This clone was counted between two and nine times. The rearrangement uses TRBV2 and TRBJ1-2, with TRBD1 matching 11 bases. In germline, CDR1 is SNHLY, CDR2 FYNNEI. Trimming took 6 bases from V and 4 from J; bases not matched to a gene: 4. There are 14 residues in the CDR3. The CDR3 sequence: CASRIGQGAYGYTF. The CDR3 region has the DNA TGTGCCAGCAGGATCGGACAGGGGGCCTATGGCTACACCTTC.